This T cell receptor (beta chain) was recovered during a study of blood T cell repertoires in COVID-19. Study summary: Samples came from the United States, Italy and Spain, spanning acute and convalescent COVID-19. Nucleic acid was either cDNA or gDNA, and it came from T cells, B-cell-depleted T cells, or PBMCs.

In the source study's methods: Reference gene primers were amplified, and this amplification served to estimate nucleated cell counts. This table comes from immunoSEQ multiplex PCR, and its TCRdb copy is limited to in-frame clones, with some not included. D and trimming come from the DNA, and the V and J calls and clone size come from that table. This sample has 300,000 or so clones, with around 86% found just once. J lost 9 bases, V lost 5 bases, and 7 bases had no gene match. Germline-derived CDR1 and CDR2 are SEHNR and FQNEAQ (reference sequence). This CDR3 comprises 15 residues. Sequenced: peripheral blood. The genes are TRBV7-9 and TRBJ2-1; 13 bases fit TRBD2. The TCR sequence derives from a man aged 70-80 years with acute or convalescent COVID-19. This CDR3 reads CASSRTSGGEIEQFF. DNA for the CDR3: TGTGCCAGCAGCCGAACTAGCGGGGGGGAGATTGAGCAGTTCTTC.